This T cell receptor beta chain was sequenced for a study of cytomegalovirus exposure and HLA in healthy donors. The germline V gene has CDR1 SQVTM and CDR2 ANQGSEA. Trimming cost V 8 bases and J 3 bases, with 10 bases left between them. This CDR3 has 11 residues. Amplification used 60 Vbeta primers and 13 Jbeta primers. Profiling relied on immunoSEQ multiplex PCR, and the TCRdb table lists in-frame clones only, not all of them. The data hold tens of thousands of clones, with over 75% observed a single time. This clone was observed a handful of times. Its antigen is undetermined. Points from the study as a whole: Differences between HLA loci emerged in a later analysis of TCR association rates, with DRB1 most and HLA-C fewest. Reportedly, cytomegalovirus status was diagnosed with high sensitivity and specificity.

The sequence came from a man between 50 and 59 years old in good health and CMV-seronegative. The chain recombines TRBV29-1 with TRBJ1-2, with a tentative D call TRBD1 (6 bases). The specimen sequenced was PBMCs. This CDR3 reads CSLGADYGYTF. DNA of the CDR3: TGCAGCTTGGGGGCAGACTATGGCTACACCTTC.